This T cell receptor beta chain was identified during a study of blood T cell repertoires in COVID-19. The method was immunoSEQ multiplex PCR; TCRdb's version includes in-frame clones alone and lacks a portion of them. The table shows 200,000 to 300,000 clones, with more than 65% occurring only once. The CDR3 extends over 12 amino acids. Germline CDR1 is ENHRY and CDR2 is SYGVKD. Trimming left V 10 bases short and J 4 bases short, with 14 bases between. J is TRBJ2-7 and V is TRBV10-3; maybe TRBD1 (6 bases). Specimen: peripheral blood. The source is a man in his forties who had recovered from COVID-19. CDR3 in amino acids: CATTQGSYEQYF. The DNA for the CDR3 is TGTGCCACTACCCAGGGGTCTTACGAGCAGTACTTC.